These 20 T cell receptor beta chains were sequenced from one sample in a study of T cells in localized non-small cell lung cancer. Libraries were prepared by immunoSEQ multiplex PCR; TCRdb keeps only in-frame clonotypes and omits some of them. The table has roughly 24,000 clones, about 89% seen once; the top ten hold 22%. Sample: peripheral blood, taken before any cancer treatment. These receptors all stem from a man between 40 and 69 years old with stage I squamous cell lung carcinoma.

This clone has more than one count but fewer than ten. This rearrangement joins TRBV10-3 to TRBJ1-3; D not resolved. The CDR3 contains 14 residues. Germline assignment: CDR1 ENHRY and CDR2 SYGVKD. Trimming took 0 bases from V and 6 from J, leaving 9 bases between them. The CDR3 sequence: CAISESGIQNTIYF. The DNA of the CDR3 is TGTGCCATCAGTGAGTCGGGTATTCAAAACACCATATATTTT.

The genes are TRBV9 and TRBJ2-3; 10 nucleotides match TRBD2. V lost 1 base, J lost 1 base, and 0 bases stayed unmatched. Germline CDR1 reads SGDLS; CDR2 reads YYNGEE. The CDR3 runs to 15 residues. The CDR3 spells CASSVLAGGTDTQYF. CDR3 nucleotides: TGTGCCAGCAGCGTACTAGCGGGGGGCACAGATACGCAGTATTTT.

The genes are TRBV7-9 and TRBJ2-4; 7 bases line up with TRBD1. After removal of 5 bases from V and 3 bases from J, the junction contained 10 bases not matched to a gene. The germline V gene has CDR1 SEHNR and CDR2 FQNEAQ (reference sequence). The CDR3 spans 16 residues. CDR3 in amino acids: CASSPLGQSDKNIQYF. CDR3 bases: TGTGCCAGCAGCCCCTTGGGACAGTCCGACAAAAACATTCAGTACTTC.

The sample holds one count of this clone. A junction end diverges from the germline sequence, so it may reflect a read error. The chain links TRBV6-5 to TRBJ2-7; D possibly matches TRBD1 or TRBD2 (5 bases each). CDR1 and CDR2 (germline): MNHEY, SVGAGI. The CDR3 runs 11 residues. CDR3 nucleotide sequence: TGTGCCAGCAGTTCCCCCCGGGACGTTCAATTC. It encodes CASSSPRDVQF.

The chain joins TRBV7-7 to TRBJ1-5, with a possible D match to TRBD1 (5 bases). The germline V and J ends were trimmed by 5 bases and 10 bases, with 9 bases remaining between them. Germline assignment: CDR1 SSHAT and CDR2 FNYEAQ (reference sequence). This CDR3 spans 11 amino acids. In DNA, the CDR3 is TGTGCCAGCAGCGGGGGGGGACCCCAGCATTTT. It is translated as CASSGGGPQHF.

This clone was detected only once. V gene TRBV5-4 combines with J gene TRBJ1-2; 8 nucleotides line up with TRBD1. The junction had 3 bases not matched to a gene; V was cut back by 4 bases and J by 7 bases. The CDR3 length is 12 residues. The germline CDR1 and CDR2 sequences are SGHNT and YYREEE (reference sequence). This CDR3 reads CASSIRGPGYTF. CDR3 sequence (DNA): TGTGCCAGCAGCATCAGGGGGCCTGGCTACACCTTC.

This sequence joins TRBV4-1 and TRBJ1-2; D not certain. Trimming pared 1 base from V and 0 bases from J, leaving 9 bases between. Germline V gene lookup returns CDR1 MGHRA and CDR2 YSYEKL. This CDR3 contains 15 residues. In DNA form, the CDR3 reads TGCGCCAGCAGCCAAGTCGGGGTCTCTAACTATGGCTACACCTTC. This sequence encodes CASSQVGVSNYGYTF.

The chain uses TRBV27 and TRBJ2-3, with 9 bases aligning to TRBD2. This CDR3 spans 15 amino acids. Germline V CDR1 and CDR2: MNHEY, SMNVEV (reference sequence). V lost 7 bases, J lost 2 bases, and 7 bases stayed unmatched. The CDR3 reads CASTRAGGLTDTQYF. CDR3 sequence (DNA): TGTGCCAGCACTCGAGCGGGGGGTCTCACAGATACGCAGTATTTT.

The genes are TRBV6-1 and TRBJ1-6; D gene ambiguous. Germline V gene lookup returns CDR1 MNHNS and CDR2 SASEGT. Trimming pared 2 bases from V and 0 bases from J, leaving 8 bases between. This CDR3 has 16 residues. The CDR3 sequence is CASSEIPSSYNSPLHF. The CDR3 nucleotides are TGTGCCAGCAGTGAAATACCGAGCTCCTATAATTCACCCCTCCACTTT.

This chain uses TRBV2 with TRBJ1-5, with 7 bases identical to TRBD1. The germline V gene has CDR1 SNHLY and CDR2 FYNNEI. The CDR3 sequence is 14 residues long. The V segment lost 9 bases and the J segment 1 base; nucleotides outside the gene matches: 6. The CDR3 nucleotides are TGTGCCAGTGCCGGGACAGAGAGCAATCAGCCCCAGCATTTT. It yields the protein CASAGTESNQPQHF.

The CDR3 DNA reads TGTGCCAGCAAGGACAGGGGGCAGTCTGGGGCCAACGTCCTGACTTTC. This codes for CASKDRGQSGANVLTF. The chain links TRBV2 to TRBJ2-6; 11 nucleotides align to TRBD1. V dropped 7 bases and J dropped 1; count of bases not matched to a gene: 3. CDR3 length: 16 amino acids. CDR1 and CDR2 (germline): SNHLY, FYNNEI.

The J gene is TRBJ1-5, the V gene TRBV25-1; tentatively, D is TRBD1 (5 bases). V lost 1 base and J lost 2, with 12 bases in between. The CDR3 contains 16 residues. Germline V gene lookup returns CDR1 MGHDK and CDR2 SYGVNS. CDR3: CASSESWQGGNQPQHF. In DNA, the CDR3 is TGTGCCAGCAGTGAATCGTGGCAGGGTGGCAATCAGCCCCAGCATTTT.

The chain links TRBV27 to TRBJ2-1; D tentatively reads TRBD1 or TRBD2 (5 bases each). The CDR3 has 14 residues. Trimming shortened V by 3 bases and J by 9 bases, and 15 bases separated the two germline ends. Germline lookup yields CDR1 MNHEY and CDR2 SMNVEV (reference sequence). DNA of the CDR3: TGTGCCAGCAGTTTCTGGGGGACCCCCAGTGAGCAGTTCTTC. This encodes CASSFWGTPSEQFF.

V is TRBV7-9 and J is TRBJ1-3, with TRBD1 as a possible D gene (5 bases). There are 15 residues in the CDR3. The V gene lost 6 bases and the J gene lost 1 base, with 13 bases spanning the gap. Germline CDR1 and CDR2: SEHNR and FQNEAQ (reference sequence). For the CDR3, the DNA is TGTGCCAGCAGACCCGACAGCGGGTCTGGAAACACCATATATTTT. It translates to CASRPDSGSGNTIYF.

This chain connects TRBV27 to TRBJ2-2, with 7 positions matching TRBD2. After removal of 5 bases from V and 2 bases from J, the junction contained 5 bases not matched to a gene. The germline CDR1 and CDR2 sequences are MNHEY and SMNVEV (reference sequence). This CDR3 region has 15 residues. CDR3 amino acids: CASSTRGVNTGELFF. CDR3 bases: TGTGCCAGCAGTACTCGGGGGGTTAACACCGGGGAGCTGTTTTTT.

The J gene is TRBJ2-3, the V gene TRBV27; 8 positions match TRBD1. Unmatched junction bases numbered 11, after V lost 5 bases and J lost 4 bases. Per germline, CDR1 MNHEY and CDR2 SMNVEV (reference sequence). There are 16 residues in the CDR3. CDR3 loop: CASSRRTGIIADTQYF. The CDR3 DNA reads TGTGCCAGCAGTCGACGGACAGGGATAATTGCAGATACGCAGTATTTT.

The J gene is TRBJ1-2, the V gene TRBV15; D perhaps matches TRBD1 (6 bases). The CDR3 has 17 amino acids. The ends were cut back, 6 bases at V and 1 base at J, with 21 bases in the middle. Germline V gene lookup returns CDR1 LNHNV and CDR2 YYDKDF (reference sequence). CDR3 sequence: CATRSRGTKPDNYGYTF. Written as DNA, the CDR3 is TGTGCCACCAGAAGCAGGGGAACCAAGCCGGATAACTATGGCTACACCTTC. Combining the CDR3 with reference TRBV15 and TRBJ1-2 gives the whole variable domain DAMVIQNPRYQVTQFGKPVTLSCSQTLNHNVMYWYQQKSSQAPKLLFHYYDKDFNNEADTPDNFQSRRPNTSFCFLDIRSPGLGDTAMYLCATRSRGTKPDNYGYTFGSGTRLTVV.

The chain employs TRBV27 and TRBJ2-2; D unclear. Germline CDR1 reads MNHEY; CDR2 reads SMNVEV (reference sequence). The CDR3 spans 14 residues. Trimming stripped 7 bases from V and 1 base from J, with 10 bases between. The CDR3 coding sequence is TGTGCCAGCAAAGTCACTGTGAACACCGGGGAGCTGTTTTTT. Translation gives CASKVTVNTGELFF.

The CDR3 coding sequence is TGTGCCAGCAGCCTCGCCGGGACAGCCTACAATGAGCAGTTCTTC. Its translation: CASSLAGTAYNEQFF. The genes are TRBV27 and TRBJ2-1; 7 bases line up with TRBD1. Germline V gene lookup returns CDR1 MNHEY and CDR2 SMNVEV (reference sequence). J was trimmed by 2 bases and V by 6 bases; bases with no gene match: 7. The CDR3 extends over 15 amino acids.

The chain has TRBV6-5 and TRBJ1-3; D unclear. Germline V lookup: CDR1 MNHEY, CDR2 SVGAGI. Trimming left V 0 bases short and J 5 bases short, with 5 bases between. This CDR3 has 13 residues. This chain's CDR3 is CASSYSNRNTIYF. DNA for the CDR3: TGTGCCAGCAGTTACTCGAACCGAAACACCATATATTTT.